Sequencing of this T cell receptor (beta chain) was carried out in a study of blood T cell repertoires in COVID-19. The germline V gene encodes CDR1 MNHNS and CDR2 SASEGT. CDR3 length: 15 amino acids. V shed 2 bases, J shed 8 bases, and the junction held 11 bases outside the gene matches. The assay was immunoSEQ multiplex PCR, and TCRdb's table has in-frame clones only and misses some. The sample has some 300,000 clones, 75% to 90% seen once; the top ten hold over 5%. The clonotype was recovered from a woman aged 50 to 60 with COVID-19, enrolled during active disease. V gene TRBV6-1 combines with J gene TRBJ1-2, with 7 bases fitting TRBD1. The material sequenced was peripheral blood. CDR3 region: CASSERDSWSGGYTF. CDR3 bases: TGTGCCAGCAGTGAACGGGACAGTTGGTCGGGAGGCTACACCTTC.